This is a list of T cell receptor beta chains from one sample in a study of breast tumors, draining lymph nodes, adjacent tissues. Via MiXCR, TCRdb re-called the multiplex PCR reads, giving one row per CDR3 protein. The repertoire consists of about 180,000 distinct CDR3 sequences, with 33% occurring once and the leading ten covering around 4.5%. Sequencing was performed on axillary lymph node tissue. All receptors come from a female donor with breast cancer. Some clones in this sample may be carry-over from other donors' samples. CDR3s include the opening cysteine and the closing phenylalanine or tryptophan. Fields, in order: V gene, CDR3 length, clone size, CDR3 protein. Not every row has a clone size; where given, it reads once, few, many or a size class.

TRBV7-9	16	many	CASSSLTGTANEKLFF
TRBV10-1	14	many	CASSESGTAYEQYF
TRBV7-9	15	.	CASSLGLAANEKLFF
TRBV7-8	14	medium-sized	CASSPGDSTDTQYF
TRBV19	13	.	CASSIGAGQPQHF
TRBV7-9	12	many	CASSGSSGGQFF
TRBV7-6	15	many	CASSQPDGGGNTIYF
TRBV5-8	17	many	CASSMGQGKSYNSPLHF
TRBV19	14	many	CASQGSFSQETQYF
TRBV19	13	many	CASSIFFSYEQYF
TRBV6-6	16	many	CASSHSKTGVNYGYTF
TRBV9	15	few	CASSWDGSRYNEQFF
TRBV27	12	many	CASSLSREEKYF
TRBV7-2	13	many	CASSLDAGDTQYF
TRBV7-3	17	.	CASNPCPGQVVTGELFF
TRBV6-1	13	.	CASSEEAGWGQFF
TRBV6-6	15	.	CASSRALSSYNEQFF
TRBV4-2	16	many	CASSQSLASGYNEQFF
TRBV9	15	many	CASSEGGQGRYEQYF
TRBV7-9	17	many	CASSFQDLLGARSPLHF
TRBV20-1	17	many	CSARGRGMVRSNQPQHF
TRBV11-2	14	many	CASSPGQGLNTIYF
TRBV19	14	many	CASSNRLGTDTQYF
TRBV19	15	many	CASIPGGYSNQPQHF
TRBV19	15	many	CASSIAPGGAYEQYF
TRBV11-2	14	many	CASSLDAQLGEQFF
TRBV11-2	15	once	CASSRQGFHNEKLFF
TRBV3-1	16	.	CASSQEGTRPNEKLFF
TRBV10-1	13	many	CASNRDRGNEQYF
TRBV28	18	.	CASSLWGVVEWNNQPQHF
TRBV6-1	17	few	CASSEATRTSGYNEQFF
TRBV5-4	17	once	CASSAGLAGGNTGELFF
TRBV7-3	14	.	CASSSDSNNQPQHF
TRBV7-2	15	few	CASRAGTYSQETQHF
TRBV10-1	15	many	CASSDETGLNNEQFF
TRBV7-2	15	many	CASSNYNRVPGELFF
TRBV4-2	18	.	CASSQDIGSGIAKNIQYF
TRBV19	15	few	CASSIPLGAKNIQYF
TRBV28	10	few	CASSFREQYF
TRBV3-1	14	.	CASSQSSGGDTQYF
TRBV20-1	13	many	CSATRDRGYEQYF
TRBV9	15	many	CASSPRGGTGNTIYF
TRBV7-8	16	many	CASSLETYGAADTQYF
TRBV29-1	12	.	CSARGQLETQYF
TRBV7-6	16	.	CASSPGTGFSTDTQYF
TRBV5-1	14	many	CASRHRATNEKLFF
TRBV20-1	17	.	CSARDSASGVGTDTQYF
TRBV14	12	.	CASSQTLGELFF
TRBV19	14	many	CASSIRTGWDTQYF
TRBV3-1	16	.	CASSQVQGISGNTLYF